This T cell receptor (beta chain) is drawn from a study of T cell changes during pregnancy in multiple sclerosis. V was trimmed by 4 bases and J by 2 bases, leaving 23 bases between them. This CDR3 region has 19 residues. Per the germline V gene, CDR1 is LGHNA and CDR2 is YSLEER. Produced via immunoSEQ multiplex PCR; TCRdb's table is partial and in-frame only. The table has about 79,000 clones, 75% to 95% seen once; the top ten hold around 0.5%. The rearrangement joins TRBV4-3 to TRBJ2-2; possibly TRBD1 for D (6 bases). This TCR was sampled from a female donor with multiple sclerosis, enrolled in a pregnancy study. This sample comprised CD4+ T cells from peripheral blood mononuclear cells, obtained in the second trimester of pregnancy. CDR3 bases: TGCGCCAGCAGCCCTAGGCCGGGACAACAGTTCGCCAACACCGGGGAGCTGTTTTTT. It is translated as CASSPRPGQQFANTGELFF.